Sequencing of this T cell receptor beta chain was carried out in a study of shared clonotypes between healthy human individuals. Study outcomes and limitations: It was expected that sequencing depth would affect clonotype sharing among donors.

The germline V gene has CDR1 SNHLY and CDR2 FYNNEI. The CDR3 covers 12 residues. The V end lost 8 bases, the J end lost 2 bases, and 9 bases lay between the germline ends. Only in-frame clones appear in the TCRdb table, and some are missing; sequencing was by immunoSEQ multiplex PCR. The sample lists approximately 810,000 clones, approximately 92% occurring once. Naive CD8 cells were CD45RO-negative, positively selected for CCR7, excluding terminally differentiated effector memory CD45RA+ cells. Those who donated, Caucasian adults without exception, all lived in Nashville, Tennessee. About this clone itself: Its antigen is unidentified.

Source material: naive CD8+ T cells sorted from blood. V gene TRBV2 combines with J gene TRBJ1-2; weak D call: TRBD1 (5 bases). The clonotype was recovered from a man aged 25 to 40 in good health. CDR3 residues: CASETANYGYTF. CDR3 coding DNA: TGTGCCAGCGAGACAGCGAACTATGGCTACACCTTC.